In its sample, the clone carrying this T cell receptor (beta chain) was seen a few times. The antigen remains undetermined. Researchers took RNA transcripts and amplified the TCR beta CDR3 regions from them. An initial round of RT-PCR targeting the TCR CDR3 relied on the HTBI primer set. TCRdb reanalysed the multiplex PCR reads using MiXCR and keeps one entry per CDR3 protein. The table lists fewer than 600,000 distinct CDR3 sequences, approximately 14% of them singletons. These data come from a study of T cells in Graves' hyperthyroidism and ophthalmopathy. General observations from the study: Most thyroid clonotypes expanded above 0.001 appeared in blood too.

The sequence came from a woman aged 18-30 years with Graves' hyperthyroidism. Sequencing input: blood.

CDR3 in DNA: TGTGCCAGCAGCCAAGCGGGGTCCGGGGAGCTGTTTTTT. Protein product: CASSQAGSGELFF. The chain employs TRBV14 and TRBJ2-2, with a tentative D call TRBD2 (5 bases). The CDR3 totals 13 residues. Germline lookup yields CDR1 SGHDN and CDR2 FVKESK. V gave up 1 base and J gave up 6 bases, with 6 bases separating them.